Listed below are T cell receptor beta chains from one sample, sequenced in a study of blood T cells in healthy people across ages. TCRdb re-analysed the 5' RACE reads in MiXCR, keeping a single row per CDR3 protein. The sample has 1.5 million to 2 million distinct CDR3 sequences, 28% seen once. The sample comprised blood. The receptor source for this set is a woman aged 25 to 39 in good health. Each CDR3 is given with its conserved first and last residue.

TRBJ2-6,TRBV20-1,CSARDYRAGANVLTF
TRBJ2-5,TRBV4-3,CASSQGTRLAGDQETQYF
TRBJ2-3,TRBV3-1,CASSRSQGKGTQYF
TRBJ2-1,TRBV11-2,CASSLDRRGQFF
TRBJ2-3,TRBV20-1,CSAPRLAGDLNTQYF
TRBJ2-7,TRBV2,CASRRDLDSYEQYF
TRBJ2-5,TRBV20-1,CSIGLAQQETQYF
TRBJ2-4,TRBV3-1,CASTRTSGRLGEQYF
TRBJ2-3,TRBV24-1,CASSDLGTGTDTQYF
TRBJ2-7,TRBV11-2,CASSPPWQGSTYEQYF
TRBJ2-7,TRBV29-1,CSAADSGGSSYEQYF
TRBJ2-7,TRBV6-2/TRBV6-3,CASSYRPSGSDGQYF
TRBJ1-2,TRBV7-2,CASSWSQGANYGYTF
TRBJ2-7,TRBV28,CASGAGPTYEQYF
TRBJ1-5,TRBV29-1,CSVGEMGQPQHF
TRBJ2-2,TRBV12-3/TRBV12-4,CASSHQVPGELFF
TRBJ2-7,TRBV6-5,CASSYSGGRDSGPSYEQYF
TRBJ1-1,TRBV5-2,CASNTQLNTEAFF
TRBJ1-1,TRBV11-2,CASSSGGRNTEAFF
.,TRBV15,CATSSYARGAGETQYF
TRBJ2-1,TRBV5-1,CASSGAGVVVEQFF
TRBJ1-5,TRBV21-1,CASSKEGKGINQPQHF
TRBJ1-5,TRBV28,CASTLTGPNQPQHF
TRBJ2-3,TRBV5-5,CASSLQGLADTQYF
TRBJ2-3,TRBV4-3,CASSQDLEQADTQYF
TRBJ2-2,TRBV20-1,CSADRDGTGELFF
TRBJ1-2,TRBV6-1,CVSSNLGTAYGYTF
TRBJ2-1,TRBV5-5,CASSFRDSNNGQFF
TRBJ1-6,TRBV27,CASSLTVPDSSYNSPLHF
TRBJ2-3,TRBV15,CATSQGATSGTDTQYF
TRBJ2-7,TRBV3-1,CASSLGLVGGYEQYF
TRBJ2-1,TRBV5-6,CASSLRLLAGYNEQFF
.,TRBV5-1,CASSGRGQGRGDEQYF
TRBJ2-3,TRBV5-5,CASTFSQVTDTQYF
TRBJ2-7,TRBV15,CATSIRTGGTYEQYF
TRBJ2-7,TRBV15,CATSRTGVPYEQYF
TRBJ1-4,TRBV12-3/TRBV12-4,CASSLAKPNAGEKLFF
TRBJ2-7,TRBV20-1,CSAEGKDRTYEQYF
TRBJ2-7,TRBV7-2,CASSSSGRLSYGQYF
TRBJ2-3,TRBV7-2,CASSLVSLAKNTQYF
TRBJ1-6,TRBV7-1,CASSSDLSPLHF